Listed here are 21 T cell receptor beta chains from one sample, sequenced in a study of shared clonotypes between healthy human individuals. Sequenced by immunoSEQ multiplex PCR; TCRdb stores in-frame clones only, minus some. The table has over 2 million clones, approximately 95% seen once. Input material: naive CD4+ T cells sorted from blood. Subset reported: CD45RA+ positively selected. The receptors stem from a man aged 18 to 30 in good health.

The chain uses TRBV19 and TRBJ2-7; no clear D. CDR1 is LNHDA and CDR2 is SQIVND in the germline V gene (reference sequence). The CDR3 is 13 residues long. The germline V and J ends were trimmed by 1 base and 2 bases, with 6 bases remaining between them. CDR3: CASSIGDTYEQYF. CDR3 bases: TGTGCCAGTAGTATAGGCGACACCTACGAGCAGTACTTC.

The CDR3: CASRLVTGQEAFF. The DNA for the CDR3 is TGTGCCAGTAGACTCGTGACTGGGCAGGAAGCTTTCTTT. The chain recombines TRBV19 with TRBJ1-1; no clear D gene. CDR1 and CDR2 (germline): LNHDA, SQIVND (reference sequence). V shed 6 bases and J shed 8 bases, with 16 bases lying between them. The CDR3 length is 13 residues.

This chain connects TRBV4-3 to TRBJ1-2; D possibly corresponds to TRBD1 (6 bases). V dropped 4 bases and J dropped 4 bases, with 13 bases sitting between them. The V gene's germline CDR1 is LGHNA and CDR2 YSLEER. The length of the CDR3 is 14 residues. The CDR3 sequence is CASSPRQEIYGYTF. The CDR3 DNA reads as TGCGCCAGCAGCCCCCGACAGGAGATCTATGGCTACACCTTC.

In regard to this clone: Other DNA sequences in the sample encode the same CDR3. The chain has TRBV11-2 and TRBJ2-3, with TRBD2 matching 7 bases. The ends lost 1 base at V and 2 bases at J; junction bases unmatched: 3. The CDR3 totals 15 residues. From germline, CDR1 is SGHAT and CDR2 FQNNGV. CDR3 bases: TGTGCCAGCAGCTTAGGCCTAGCGGTCACAGATACGCAGTATTTT. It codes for CASSLGLAVTDTQYF.

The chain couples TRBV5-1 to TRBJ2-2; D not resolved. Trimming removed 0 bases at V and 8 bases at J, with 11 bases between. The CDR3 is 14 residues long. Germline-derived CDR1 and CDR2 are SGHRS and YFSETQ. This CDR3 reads CASSLDTEGGELFF. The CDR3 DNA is TGCGCCAGCAGCTTGGACACGGAAGGGGGGGAGCTGTTTTTT.

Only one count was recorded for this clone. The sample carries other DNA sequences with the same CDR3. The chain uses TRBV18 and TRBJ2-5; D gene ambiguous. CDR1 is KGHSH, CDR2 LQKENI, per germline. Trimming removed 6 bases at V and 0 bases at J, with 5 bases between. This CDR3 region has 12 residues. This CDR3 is CASSLYQETQYF. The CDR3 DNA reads TGTGCCAGCTCTCTCTACCAAGAGACCCAGTACTTC. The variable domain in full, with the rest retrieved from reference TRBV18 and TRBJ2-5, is NAGVMQNPRHLVRRRGQEARLRCSPMKGHSHVYWYRQLPEEGLKFMVYLQKENIIDESGMPKERFSAEFPKEGPSILRIQQVVRGDSAAYFCASSLYQETQYFGPGTRLLVL.

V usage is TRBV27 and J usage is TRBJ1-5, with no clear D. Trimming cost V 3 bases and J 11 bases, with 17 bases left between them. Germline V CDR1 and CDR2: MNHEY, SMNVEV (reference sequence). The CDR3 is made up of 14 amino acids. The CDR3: CASSFGHSASAQHF. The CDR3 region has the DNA TGTGCCAGCAGTTTTGGGCATTCCGCTTCGGCCCAGCATTTT.

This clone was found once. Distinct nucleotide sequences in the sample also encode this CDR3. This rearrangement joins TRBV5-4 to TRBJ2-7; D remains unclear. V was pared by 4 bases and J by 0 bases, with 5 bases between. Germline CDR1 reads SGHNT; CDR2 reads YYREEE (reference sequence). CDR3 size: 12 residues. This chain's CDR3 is CASSHLSYEQYF. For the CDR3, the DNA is TGTGCCAGCAGCCACCTCTCCTACGAGCAGTACTTC.

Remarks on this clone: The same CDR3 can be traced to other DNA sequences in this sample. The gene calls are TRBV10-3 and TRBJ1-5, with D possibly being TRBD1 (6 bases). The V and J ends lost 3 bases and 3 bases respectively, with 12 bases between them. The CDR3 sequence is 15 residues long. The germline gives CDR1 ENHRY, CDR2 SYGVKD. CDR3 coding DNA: TGTGCCATCAGTGATAGGGGGGGTTCCAATCAGCCCCAGCATTTT. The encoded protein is CAISDRGGSNQPQHF.

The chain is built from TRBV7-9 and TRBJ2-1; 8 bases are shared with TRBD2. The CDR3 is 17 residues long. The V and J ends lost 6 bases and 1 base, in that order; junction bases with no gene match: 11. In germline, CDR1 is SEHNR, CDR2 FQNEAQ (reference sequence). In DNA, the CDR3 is TGTGCCAGCAGTCCCGACTTAGCGGGAAAATCCTACAATGAGCAGTTCTTC. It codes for CASSPDLAGKSYNEQFF.

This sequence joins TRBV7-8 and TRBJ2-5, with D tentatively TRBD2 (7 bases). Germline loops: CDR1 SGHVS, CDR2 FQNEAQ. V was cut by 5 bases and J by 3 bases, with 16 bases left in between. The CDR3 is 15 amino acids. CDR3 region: CASSTGGGKKETQYF. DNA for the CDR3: TGTGCCAGCAGCACGGGGGGCGGGAAAAAAGAGACCCAGTACTTC.

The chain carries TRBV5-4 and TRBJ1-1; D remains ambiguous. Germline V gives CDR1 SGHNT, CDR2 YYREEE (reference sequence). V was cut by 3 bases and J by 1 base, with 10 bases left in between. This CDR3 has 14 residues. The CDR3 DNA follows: TGTGCCAGCAGCTCCCCAGAGCGGAACACTGAAGCTTTCTTT. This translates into CASSSPERNTEAFF.

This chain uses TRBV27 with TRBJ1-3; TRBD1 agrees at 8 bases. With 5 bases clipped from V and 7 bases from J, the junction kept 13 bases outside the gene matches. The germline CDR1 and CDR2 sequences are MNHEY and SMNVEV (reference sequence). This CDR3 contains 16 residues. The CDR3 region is CASSLLSTGADNTIYF. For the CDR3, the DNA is TGTGCCAGCAGTCTATTATCGACAGGGGCTGACAACACCATATATTTT.

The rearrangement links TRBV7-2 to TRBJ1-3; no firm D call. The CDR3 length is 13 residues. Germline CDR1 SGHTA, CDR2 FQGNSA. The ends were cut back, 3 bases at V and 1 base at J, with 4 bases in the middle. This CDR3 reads CASSFGSGNTIYF. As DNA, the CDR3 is TGTGCCAGCAGCTTCGGATCTGGAAACACCATATATTTT.

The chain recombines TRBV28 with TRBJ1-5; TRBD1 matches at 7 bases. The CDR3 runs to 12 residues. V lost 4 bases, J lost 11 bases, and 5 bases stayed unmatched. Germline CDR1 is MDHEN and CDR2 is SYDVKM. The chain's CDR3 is CASSSQTGSQHF. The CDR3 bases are TGTGCCAGCAGTTCCCAGACAGGGTCCCAGCATTTT.

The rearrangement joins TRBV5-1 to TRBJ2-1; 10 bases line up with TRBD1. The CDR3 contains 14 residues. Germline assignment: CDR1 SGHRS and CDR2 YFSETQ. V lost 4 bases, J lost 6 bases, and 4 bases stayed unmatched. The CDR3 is CASSPRQGANEQFF. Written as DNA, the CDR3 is TGCGCCAGCAGCCCCAGACAGGGGGCCAATGAGCAGTTCTTC.

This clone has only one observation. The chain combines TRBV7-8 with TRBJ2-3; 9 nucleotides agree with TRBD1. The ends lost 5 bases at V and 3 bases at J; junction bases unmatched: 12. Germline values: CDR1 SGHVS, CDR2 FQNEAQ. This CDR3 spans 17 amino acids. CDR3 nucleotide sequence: TGTGCCAGCAGCATAACCGGAACAGGGGGCGCGACAGATACGCAGTATTTT. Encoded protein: CASSITGTGGATDTQYF.

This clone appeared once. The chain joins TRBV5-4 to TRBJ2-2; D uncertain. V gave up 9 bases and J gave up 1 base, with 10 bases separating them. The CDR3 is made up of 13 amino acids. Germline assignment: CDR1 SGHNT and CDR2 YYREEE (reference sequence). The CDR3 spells CAIRGRNTGELFF. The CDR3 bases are TGTGCCATTAGAGGCAGGAACACCGGGGAGCTGTTTTTT.

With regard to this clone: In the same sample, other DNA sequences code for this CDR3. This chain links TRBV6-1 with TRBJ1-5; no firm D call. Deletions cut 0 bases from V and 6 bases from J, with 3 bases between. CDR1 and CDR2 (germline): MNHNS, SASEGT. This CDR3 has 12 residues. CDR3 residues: CASSEASQPQHF. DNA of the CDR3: TGTGCCAGCAGTGAAGCGAGTCAGCCCCAGCATTTT.

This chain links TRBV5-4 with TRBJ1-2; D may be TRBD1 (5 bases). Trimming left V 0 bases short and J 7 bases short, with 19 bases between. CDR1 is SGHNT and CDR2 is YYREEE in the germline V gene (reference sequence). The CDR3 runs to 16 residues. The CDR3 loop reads CASSLGPTRGVVGYTF. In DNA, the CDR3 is TGTGCCAGCAGCTTGGGTCCCACAAGAGGGGTAGTTGGCTACACCTTC. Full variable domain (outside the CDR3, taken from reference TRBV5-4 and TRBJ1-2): ETGVTQSPTHLIKTRGQQVTLRCSSQSGHNTVSWYQQALGQGPQFIFQYYREEENGRGNFPPRFSGLQFPNYSSELNVNALELDDSALYLCASSLGPTRGVVGYTFGSGTRLTVV.

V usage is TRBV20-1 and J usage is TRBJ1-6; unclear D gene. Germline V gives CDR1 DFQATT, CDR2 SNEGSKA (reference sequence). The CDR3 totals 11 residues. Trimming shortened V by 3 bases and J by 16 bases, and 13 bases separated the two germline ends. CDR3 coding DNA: TGCAGTGCTAGGGGGATGAAGTGGCTCCACTTT. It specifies CSARGMKWLHF.